What follows is one T cell receptor beta chain and its context. This sample is part of a study of blood T cell repertoires in COVID-19. The overall study: The study drew acute and convalescent COVID-19 samples from the United States, Italy and Spain. From T cells, B-cell-depleted T cells, or PBMCs came the material, which was cDNA or gDNA.

In the study's own analysis: Amplifying reference gene primers gave estimates of nucleated cell counts. The data were produced by immunoSEQ multiplex PCR, yet TCRdb's version contains in-frame clones alone and is incomplete. V and J calls and clone size are given by that table; D and trimming were obtained from the DNA. The sample includes around 250,000 clones, more than 85% of them seen just once. The sample comprised peripheral blood. The receptor's source is a man aged 18 to 29 with active or convalescent COVID-19.

The CDR3 protein is CASSTGQAEKLFF. CDR3 sequence (DNA): TGTGCCAGCAGCACTGGACAGGCTGAAAAACTGTTTTTT. This chain links TRBV7-8 with TRBJ1-4; 7 nucleotides line up with TRBD1. The CDR3 is made up of 13 amino acids. CDR1 is SGHVS and CDR2 is FQNEAQ in the germline V gene. The V segment lost 5 bases and the J segment 7 bases; nucleotides outside the gene matches: 4.